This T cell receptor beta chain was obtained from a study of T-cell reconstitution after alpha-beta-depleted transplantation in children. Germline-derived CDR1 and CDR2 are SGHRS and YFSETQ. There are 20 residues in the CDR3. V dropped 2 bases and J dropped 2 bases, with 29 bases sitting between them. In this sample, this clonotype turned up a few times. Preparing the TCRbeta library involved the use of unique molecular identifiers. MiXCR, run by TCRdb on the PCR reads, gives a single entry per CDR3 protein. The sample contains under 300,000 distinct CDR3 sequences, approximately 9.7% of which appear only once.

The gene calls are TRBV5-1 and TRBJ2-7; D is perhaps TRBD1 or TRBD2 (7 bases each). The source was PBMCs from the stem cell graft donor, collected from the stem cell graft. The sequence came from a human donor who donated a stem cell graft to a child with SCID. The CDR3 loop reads CASSFIPGGGPEKWTYEQYF. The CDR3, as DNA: TGCGCCAGCAGCTTTATACCAGGGGGAGGGCCCGAAAAGTGGACCTACGAGCAGTACTTC.